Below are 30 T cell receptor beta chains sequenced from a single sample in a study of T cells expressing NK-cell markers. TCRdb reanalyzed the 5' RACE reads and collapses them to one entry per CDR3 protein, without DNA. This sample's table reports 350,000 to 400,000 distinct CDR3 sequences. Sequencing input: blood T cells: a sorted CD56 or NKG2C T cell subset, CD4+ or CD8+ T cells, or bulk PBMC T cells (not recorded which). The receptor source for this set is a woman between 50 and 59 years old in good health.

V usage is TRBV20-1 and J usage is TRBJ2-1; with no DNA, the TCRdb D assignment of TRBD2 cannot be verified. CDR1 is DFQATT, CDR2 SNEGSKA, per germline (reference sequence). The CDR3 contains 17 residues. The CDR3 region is CSAREGNSGRAYNEQFF.

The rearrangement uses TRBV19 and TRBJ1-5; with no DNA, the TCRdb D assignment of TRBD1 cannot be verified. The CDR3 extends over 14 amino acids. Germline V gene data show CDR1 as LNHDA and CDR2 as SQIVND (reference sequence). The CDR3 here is CASSSAGFNQPQHF.

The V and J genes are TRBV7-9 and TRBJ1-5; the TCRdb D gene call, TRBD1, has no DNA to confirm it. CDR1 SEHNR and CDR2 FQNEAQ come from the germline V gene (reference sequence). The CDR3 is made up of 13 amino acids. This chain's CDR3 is CASSLTGFPPQHF.

This chain's CDR3 is CAIGTERGRNSGNTIYF. V usage is TRBV10-3 and J usage is TRBJ1-3. The CDR3 length is 17 residues. Germline CDR1 and CDR2: ENHRY and SYGVKD.

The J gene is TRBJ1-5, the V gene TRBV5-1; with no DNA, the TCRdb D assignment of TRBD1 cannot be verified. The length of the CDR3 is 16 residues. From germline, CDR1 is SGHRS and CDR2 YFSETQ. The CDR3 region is CASRDRTGISNQPQHF.

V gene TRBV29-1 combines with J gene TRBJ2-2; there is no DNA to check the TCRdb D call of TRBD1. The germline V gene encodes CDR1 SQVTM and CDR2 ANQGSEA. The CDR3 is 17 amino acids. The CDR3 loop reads CSVKYRTGGIRAGELFF.

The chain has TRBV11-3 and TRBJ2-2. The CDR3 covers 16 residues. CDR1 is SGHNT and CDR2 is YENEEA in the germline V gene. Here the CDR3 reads CASSPVTLLNTGELFF.

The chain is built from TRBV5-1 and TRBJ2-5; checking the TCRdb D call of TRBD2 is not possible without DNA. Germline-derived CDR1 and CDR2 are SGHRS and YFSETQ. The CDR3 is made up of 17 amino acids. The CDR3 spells CASSLGLAETFQETQYF. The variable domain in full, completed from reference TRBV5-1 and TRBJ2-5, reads KAGVTQTPRYLIKTRGQQVTLSCSPISGHRSVSWYQQTPGQGLQFLFEYFSETQRNKGNFPGRFSGRQFSNSRSEMNVSTLELGDSALYLCASSLGLAETFQETQYFGPGTRLLVL.

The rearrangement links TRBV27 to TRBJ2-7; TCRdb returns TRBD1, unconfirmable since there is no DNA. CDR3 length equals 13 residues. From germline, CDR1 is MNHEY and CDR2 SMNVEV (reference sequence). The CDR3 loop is CASSFLPLYEQYF.

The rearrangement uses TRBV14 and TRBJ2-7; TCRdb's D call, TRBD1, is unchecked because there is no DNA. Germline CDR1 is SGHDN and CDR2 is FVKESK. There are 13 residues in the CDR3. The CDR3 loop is CASSHLRGGKRYF.

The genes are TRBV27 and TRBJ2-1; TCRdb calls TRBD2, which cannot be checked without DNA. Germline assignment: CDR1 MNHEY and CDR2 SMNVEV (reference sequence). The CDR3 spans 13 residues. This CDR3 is CASSMTSGIEQFF.

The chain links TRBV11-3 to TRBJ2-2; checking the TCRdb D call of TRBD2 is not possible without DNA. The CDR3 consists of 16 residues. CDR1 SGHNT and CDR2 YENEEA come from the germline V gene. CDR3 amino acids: CASSLGVAGVPGELFF.

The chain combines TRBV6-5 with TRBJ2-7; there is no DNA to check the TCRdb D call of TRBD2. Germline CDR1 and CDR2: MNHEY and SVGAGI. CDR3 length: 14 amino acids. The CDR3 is CASSTPGGIFQQYF.

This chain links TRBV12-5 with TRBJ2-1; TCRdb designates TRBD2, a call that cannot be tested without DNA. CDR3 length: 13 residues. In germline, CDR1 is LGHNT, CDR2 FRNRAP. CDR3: CASGLTSRNEQFF.

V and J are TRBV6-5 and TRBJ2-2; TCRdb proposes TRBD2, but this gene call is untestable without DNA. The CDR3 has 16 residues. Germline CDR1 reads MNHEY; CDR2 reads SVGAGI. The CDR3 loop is CASSITSGRSNGELFF.

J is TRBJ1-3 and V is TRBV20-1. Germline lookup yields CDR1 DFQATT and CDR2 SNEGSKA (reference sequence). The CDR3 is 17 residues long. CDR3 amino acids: CSARDPRASGSGNTIYF.

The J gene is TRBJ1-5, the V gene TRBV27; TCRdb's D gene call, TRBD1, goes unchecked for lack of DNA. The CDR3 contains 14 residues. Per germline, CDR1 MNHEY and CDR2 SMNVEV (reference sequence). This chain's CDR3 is CASSDHGTSKPQHF.

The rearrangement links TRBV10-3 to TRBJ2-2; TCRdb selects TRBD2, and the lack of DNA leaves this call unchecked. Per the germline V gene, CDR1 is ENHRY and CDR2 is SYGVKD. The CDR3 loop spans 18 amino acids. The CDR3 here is CAISESPSGRADTGELFF.

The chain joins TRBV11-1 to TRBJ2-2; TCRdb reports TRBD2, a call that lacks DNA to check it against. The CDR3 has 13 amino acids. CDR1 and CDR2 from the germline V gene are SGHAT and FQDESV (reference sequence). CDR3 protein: CATGEGFTGELFF. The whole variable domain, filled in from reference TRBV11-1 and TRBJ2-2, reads EAEVAQSPRYKITEKSQAVAFWCDPISGHATLYWYRQILGQGPELLVQFQDESVVDDSQLPKDRFSAERLKGVDSTLKIQPAELGDSAMYLCATGEGFTGELFFGEGSRLTVL.

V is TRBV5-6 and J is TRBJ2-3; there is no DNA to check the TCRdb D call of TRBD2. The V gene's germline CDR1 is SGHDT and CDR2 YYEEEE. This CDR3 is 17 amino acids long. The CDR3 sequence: CASSLGAGVRATDTQYF.

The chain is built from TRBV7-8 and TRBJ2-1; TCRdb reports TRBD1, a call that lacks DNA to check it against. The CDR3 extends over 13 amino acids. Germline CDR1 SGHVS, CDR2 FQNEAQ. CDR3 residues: CASSGLTGGEQFF.

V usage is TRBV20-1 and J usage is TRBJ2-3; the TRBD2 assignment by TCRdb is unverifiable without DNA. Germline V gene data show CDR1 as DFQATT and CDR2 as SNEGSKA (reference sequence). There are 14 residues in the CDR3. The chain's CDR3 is CSASGLAAWDTQYF.

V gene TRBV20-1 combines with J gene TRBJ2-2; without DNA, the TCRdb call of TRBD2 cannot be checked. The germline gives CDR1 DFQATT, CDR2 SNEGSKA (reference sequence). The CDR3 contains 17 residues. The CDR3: CSASVLLGGGGSGELFF.

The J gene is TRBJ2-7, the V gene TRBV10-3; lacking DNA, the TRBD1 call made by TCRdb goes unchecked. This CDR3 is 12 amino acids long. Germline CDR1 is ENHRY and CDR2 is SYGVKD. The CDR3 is CAIKDSLDEQYF.

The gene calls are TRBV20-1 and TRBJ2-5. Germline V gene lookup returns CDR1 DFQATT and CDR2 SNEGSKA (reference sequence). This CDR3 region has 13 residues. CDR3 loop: CSAIAGDQETQYF.

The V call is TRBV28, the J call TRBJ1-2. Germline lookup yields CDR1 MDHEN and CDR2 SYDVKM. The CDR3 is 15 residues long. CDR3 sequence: CASSFRGIPLYGYTF.

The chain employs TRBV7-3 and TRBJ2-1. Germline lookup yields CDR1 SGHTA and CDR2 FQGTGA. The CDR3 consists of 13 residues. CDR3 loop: CASSSLELNEQFF.

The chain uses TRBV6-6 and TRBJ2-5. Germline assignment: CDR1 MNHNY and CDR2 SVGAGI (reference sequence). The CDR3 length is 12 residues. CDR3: CASSYDEETQYF.

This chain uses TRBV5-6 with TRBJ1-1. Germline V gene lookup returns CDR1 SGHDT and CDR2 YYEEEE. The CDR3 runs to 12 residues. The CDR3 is CASSSENTEAFF.

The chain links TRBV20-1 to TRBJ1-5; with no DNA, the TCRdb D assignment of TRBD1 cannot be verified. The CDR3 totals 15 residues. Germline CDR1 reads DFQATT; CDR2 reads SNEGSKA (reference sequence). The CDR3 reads CSAKSGTGGQQPQHF.